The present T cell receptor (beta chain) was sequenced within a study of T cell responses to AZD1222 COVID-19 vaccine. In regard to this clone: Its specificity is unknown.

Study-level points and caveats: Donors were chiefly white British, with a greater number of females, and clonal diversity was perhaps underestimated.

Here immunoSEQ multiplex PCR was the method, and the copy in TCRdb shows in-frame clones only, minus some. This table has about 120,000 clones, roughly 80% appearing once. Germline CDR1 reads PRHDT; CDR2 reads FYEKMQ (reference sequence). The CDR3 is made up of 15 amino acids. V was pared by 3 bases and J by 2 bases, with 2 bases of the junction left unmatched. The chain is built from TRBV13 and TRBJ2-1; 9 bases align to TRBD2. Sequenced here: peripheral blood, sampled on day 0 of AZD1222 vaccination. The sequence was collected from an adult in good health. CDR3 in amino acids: CASSLTSGAYNEQFF. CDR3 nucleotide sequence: TGTGCCAGCAGCTTGACTAGCGGAGCCTACAATGAGCAGTTCTTC.